This T cell receptor (beta chain) comes out of a study of shared clonotypes between healthy human individuals. Study background: Aged between 18 and 49, the donors were a couple of women and a few men.

Terminally differentiated effector memory CD45RA+ cells were excluded by CCR7 positive selection of CD45RO-negative cells. DNA at approximately 200 ng, around 30,000 T cell genomes, went into sorted-subset replicate PCRs. Sequencing used immunoSEQ multiplex PCR; TCRdb keeps in-frame clones, though not all of them. The sample lists approximately 650,000 clones, roughly 96% occurring once. The junction had 5 bases not matched to a gene; V was cut back by 6 bases and J by 2 bases. The V gene's germline CDR1 is MNHNS and CDR2 SASEGT. The CDR3 is 15 residues long. Material: naive CD8+ T cells sorted from blood. V usage is TRBV6-1 and J usage is TRBJ1-5; TRBD1 matches at 9 bases. The TCR comes from a woman in her twenties or thirties in good health. The CDR3 spells CASREDRGGNQPQHF. The CDR3 nucleotides read TGTGCCAGCAGGGAGGACAGGGGTGGCAATCAGCCCCAGCATTTT.